Listed below are T cell receptor beta chains from one sample, sequenced in a study of cytomegalovirus exposure and HLA in healthy donors. Assay used: immunoSEQ multiplex PCR; TCRdb lists only in-frame clones, some missing. The sample lists roughly 130,000 clones, 86% occurring once. The sample consisted of PBMCs. These receptors all come from a man aged 18-30 years in good health and CMV-seronegative. Both conserved end residues are part of each CDR3. Each record gives: CDR3 length, J gene, clone size, D gene, V gene, CDR3 protein, CDR3 DNA. The D gene is left open where the match is weak. Size is stated for part of the rows, as once, few or many counts, or as a class when the clone is expanded.

len: 13; j_gene: TRBJ2-5; abundance: -; d_gene: -; v_gene: TRBV7-9; CDR3aa: CASSRLVQETQYF; CDR3nt: TGTGCCAGCAGCCGACTGGTTCAAGAGACCCAGTACTTC
len: 16; j_gene: TRBJ2-7; abundance: -; d_gene: -; v_gene: TRBV7-2; CDR3aa: CASSYLGGAADYEQYF; CDR3nt: TGTGCCAGCAGCTACCTAGGGGGGGCCGCGGACTACGAGCAGTACTTC
len: 14; j_gene: TRBJ2-7; abundance: -; d_gene: -; v_gene: TRBV28; CDR3aa: CASSTPARLYEQYF; CDR3nt: TGTGCCAGCAGCACACCAGCGCGGCTATACGAGCAGTACTTC
len: 14; j_gene: TRBJ1-1; abundance: -; d_gene: TRBD1; v_gene: TRBV7-2; CDR3aa: CASSFGTVNTEAFF; CDR3nt: TGTGCCAGCAGCTTTGGGACAGTGAACACTGAAGCTTTCTTT
len: 14; j_gene: TRBJ1-1; abundance: -; d_gene: TRBD1; v_gene: TRBV9; CDR3aa: CASSDGQGGTEAFF; CDR3nt: TGTGCCAGCAGCGATGGACAGGGGGGAACTGAAGCTTTCTTT
len: 15; j_gene: TRBJ1-5; abundance: -; d_gene: -; v_gene: TRBV2; CDR3aa: CASSGIRRSLGPQHF; CDR3nt: TGTGCCAGCAGTGGGATCCGACGGAGTTTAGGGCCCCAGCATTTT
len: 15; j_gene: TRBJ2-7; abundance: -; d_gene: TRBD1; v_gene: TRBV6-1; CDR3aa: CATSTGTGDFYEQYF; CDR3nt: TGTGCCACCTCAACCGGGACAGGGGATTTTTACGAGCAGTACTTC
len: 15; j_gene: TRBJ1-1; abundance: -; d_gene: TRBD1; v_gene: TRBV29-1; CDR3aa: CSARGGQGSFSGAFF; CDR3nt: TGCAGCGCCCGAGGGGGACAGGGTTCATTTAGCGGAGCTTTCTTT
len: 17; j_gene: TRBJ2-1; abundance: -; d_gene: TRBD2; v_gene: TRBV27; CDR3aa: CASSSPASGRAGNEQFF; CDR3nt: TGTGCCAGCAGTAGTCCGGCTAGCGGGAGGGCCGGTAATGAGCAGTTCTTC
len: 15; j_gene: TRBJ1-5; abundance: -; d_gene: -; v_gene: TRBV6-6; CDR3aa: CASSRAVEGNQPQHF; CDR3nt: TGTGCCAGCAGTAGAGCCGTTGAAGGCAATCAGCCCCAGCATTTT
len: 15; j_gene: TRBJ2-7; abundance: -; d_gene: -; v_gene: TRBV29-1; CDR3aa: CSVRGLLRESYEQYF; CDR3nt: TGCAGCGTCCGGGGTTTGTTGAGGGAATCCTACGAGCAGTACTTC
len: 16; j_gene: TRBJ1-5; abundance: once; d_gene: -; v_gene: TRBV5-8; CDR3aa: CASSNRGGRFNQPQHF; CDR3nt: TGTGCCAGCAGCAACCGGGGAGGACGATTCAATCAGCCCCAGCATTTT
len: 14; j_gene: TRBJ2-7; abundance: few; d_gene: -; v_gene: TRBV13; CDR3aa: CASSPSAGWNEQYF; CDR3nt: TGTGCCAGCAGCCCAAGCGCAGGGTGGAACGAGCAGTACTTC
len: 14; j_gene: TRBJ1-5; abundance: -; d_gene: -; v_gene: TRBV5-5; CDR3aa: CASSPTSSNQPQHF; CDR3nt: TGTGCCAGCAGCCCGACTTCTAGCAATCAGCCCCAGCATTTT
len: 16; j_gene: TRBJ2-3; abundance: -; d_gene: TRBD2; v_gene: TRBV6-4; CDR3aa: CASSESRGGPTDTQYF; CDR3nt: TGTGCCAGCAGTGAGAGTCGCGGGGGGCCGACAGATACGCAGTATTTT
len: 18; j_gene: TRBJ1-5; abundance: once; d_gene: -; v_gene: TRBV19; CDR3aa: CASSIAGALFVSNQPQHF; CDR3nt: TGTGCCAGTAGTATTGCAGGGGCTTTGTTTGTGTCCAATCAGCCCCAGCATTTT
len: 14; j_gene: TRBJ2-7; abundance: -; d_gene: TRBD1; v_gene: TRBV5-1; CDR3aa: CASSSGQLNYEQYF; CDR3nt: TGCGCCAGCAGCTCGGGACAGCTTAACTACGAGCAGTACTTC
len: 14; j_gene: TRBJ2-2; abundance: -; d_gene: -; v_gene: TRBV18; CDR3aa: CASSPGTNTGELFF; CDR3nt: TGTGCCAGCTCACCGGGGACAAATACCGGGGAGCTGTTTTTT
len: 14; j_gene: TRBJ2-3; abundance: -; d_gene: -; v_gene: TRBV5-4; CDR3aa: CASSPDRTSDTQYF; CDR3nt: TGTGCCAGCAGCCCCGACCGGACTTCAGATACGCAGTATTTT